This T cell receptor (beta chain) originates from a study of blood T cell repertoires in COVID-19. Study background: Both acute and convalescent COVID-19 samples were obtained from the United States, Italy and Spain.

Under the authors' procedure: The authors estimated nucleated cell counts from reference gene primer amplification. Some clones are missing from TCRdb's copy, which holds only in-frame ones; the method was immunoSEQ multiplex PCR. V, J and clone size were drawn from that table, and D and trimming were deduced from the DNA. The table shows more than 100,000 clones, with about 90% occurring only once. Sequencing was done on a sample of peripheral blood. The TCR comes from a human donor in a cohort sampled during active COVID-19.

Here the CDR3 DNA reads TGTGCCACCAGCAGAGACAGGATCTCCTACAATGAGCAGTTCTTC. It codes for CATSRDRISYNEQFF. The chain combines TRBV15 with TRBJ2-1; no clear D gene. V lost 0 bases to trimming and J lost 0 bases, with 6 bases between them. Germline V gene sequence: CDR1 LNHNV, CDR2 YYDKDF (reference sequence). The CDR3 contains 15 residues. Full variable domain (rest looked up from reference TRBV15 and TRBJ2-1): DAMVIQNPRYQVTQFGKPVTLSCSQTLNHNVMYWYQQKSSQAPKLLFHYYDKDFNNEADTPDNFQSRRPNTSFCFLDIRSPGLGDTAMYLCATSRDRISYNEQFFGPGTRLTVL.